This TCR beta chain originates from a study of OX40 agonist ivuxolimab in advanced cancers. Study outcomes and limitations: Individuals who were partial responders at 0.1-3.0 mg/kg had clonal expansion that ranked among the lowest. A proportion of nonresponders additionally exhibited low normalized T-cell clonal expansion.

Collection of blood occurred at baseline, at cycle 4 day 1, and at cycle 7 day 1. Trimming took 0 bases from V and 11 from J, leaving 19 bases between them. This CDR3 is 15 amino acids long. Per the germline V gene, CDR1 is MGHRA and CDR2 is YSYEKL. A word on this clone: What it recognizes is unknown.

The method was immunoSEQ multiplex PCR; TCRdb's version includes in-frame clones alone and lacks a portion of them. This sample has over 60,000 clones; roughly 93% occur once, and the top ten carry 15% to 19%. This receptor was obtained from an adult with an advanced solid tumor such as melanoma, head and neck, liver or kidney cancer. V and J are TRBV4-1 and TRBJ1-1; D remains ambiguous. The source material was CD4+ or CD8+ T cells sorted from blood, sampled in a trial of the OX40 agonist ivuxolimab. CDR3 nucleotide sequence: TGCGCCAGCAGCCAAGAGTGGGCCCGATCCGCGGGGGCTTTCTTT. Translation: CASSQEWARSAGAFF.